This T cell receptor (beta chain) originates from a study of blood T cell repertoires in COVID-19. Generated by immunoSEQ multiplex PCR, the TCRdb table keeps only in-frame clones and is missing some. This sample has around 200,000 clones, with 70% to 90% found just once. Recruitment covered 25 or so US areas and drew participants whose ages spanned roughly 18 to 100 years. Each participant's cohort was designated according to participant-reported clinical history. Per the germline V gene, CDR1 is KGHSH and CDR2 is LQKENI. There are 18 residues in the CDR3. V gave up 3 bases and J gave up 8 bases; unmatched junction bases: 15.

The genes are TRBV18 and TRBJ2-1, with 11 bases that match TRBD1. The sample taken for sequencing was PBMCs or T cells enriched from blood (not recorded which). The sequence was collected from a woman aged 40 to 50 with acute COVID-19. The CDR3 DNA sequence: TGTGCCAGCTCACCCTTTCGTACCGGGACAGGGGGTTCGGATGAGCAGTTCTTC. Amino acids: CASSPFRTGTGGSDEQFF.